This T cell receptor (beta chain) was captured in a study of blood T cell repertoires in COVID-19. On the study more broadly: Donors in the United States, Italy and Spain gave samples during acute or convalescent COVID-19.

This CDR3 region has 14 residues. Germline V gene data show CDR1 as GTSNPN and CDR2 as SVGIG (reference sequence). V lost 1 base and J lost 1, with 7 bases in between. In the authors' workflow: Amplifying reference gene primers gave estimates of nucleated cell counts. Repertoires were generated with immunoSEQ multiplex PCR, while TCRdb's copy carries only in-frame clones and drops some. D and trimming were read from the DNA, whereas the V and J calls and clone size are those reported in that table. This sample has about 130,000 clones, with around 83% found just once. The receptor was isolated from a man aged 35 to 55 with active or convalescent COVID-19. V usage is TRBV30 and J usage is TRBJ2-2, with D perhaps matching TRBD1 (5 bases). The sequenced sample consisted of peripheral blood. The CDR3 DNA follows: TGTGCCTGGAGTGGACAGATGAACACCGGGGAGCTGTTTTTT. Protein sequence: CAWSGQMNTGELFF.